A selection of T cell receptor beta chains follows, all from one sample in a study of T cells in Graves' hyperthyroidism and ophthalmopathy. TCRdb re-derived calls from the multiplex PCR reads in MiXCR, one entry per CDR3 protein. The top ten clones hold around 4.5% of a sample with fewer than 750,000 distinct CDR3 sequences, roughly 15% of them seen once. Sequencing was performed on blood. The source of these receptors is a middle-aged woman with Graves' ophthalmopathy. CDR3s include the opening cysteine and the closing phenylalanine or tryptophan.

J gene: TRBJ1-3; V gene: TRBV5-1; CDR3 protein: CASSFQPGGEGNTIYF
J gene: TRBJ1-2; V gene: TRBV11-1; CDR3 protein: CASSSRQGSYGYTF
J gene: TRBJ2-7; V gene: TRBV6-5; CDR3 protein: CASSSSWDRAYF
J gene: TRBJ2-5; V gene: TRBV6-1; CDR3 protein: CASSDRDRVWETQYF
J gene: TRBJ2-7; V gene: TRBV20-1; CDR3 protein: CSAGQGEGDEQYF
J gene: TRBJ2-7; V gene: TRBV6-2/TRBV6-3; CDR3 protein: CASSYSGGVLYEQYF
J gene: TRBJ2-3; V gene: TRBV7-3; CDR3 protein: CASSLTGGTSTDTQYF
J gene: TRBJ2-5; V gene: TRBV5-6; CDR3 protein: CASSLLAVDRETQYF
J gene: TRBJ2-5; V gene: TRBV5-6; CDR3 protein: CASSFRQGSETQYF
J gene: TRBJ2-7; V gene: TRBV10-3; CDR3 protein: CAISEPGFTSYEQYF
J gene: TRBJ2-7; V gene: TRBV7-2; CDR3 protein: CASSPGVESYEQYF
J gene: TRBJ2-3; V gene: TRBV13; CDR3 protein: CASSLEASGALSTQYF
J gene: TRBJ1-6; V gene: TRBV7-2; CDR3 protein: CASSYQTDYNSPLHF
J gene: TRBJ2-5; V gene: TRBV27; CDR3 protein: CASSLLGAGETQYF
J gene: TRBJ2-7; V gene: TRBV19; CDR3 protein: CASSIAGDEQYF
J gene: TRBJ2-7; V gene: TRBV12-3/TRBV12-4; CDR3 protein: CASSLTSGRLLREQYF
J gene: TRBJ2-2; V gene: TRBV6-1; CDR3 protein: CASRPGQGSGELFF
J gene: TRBJ1-2; V gene: TRBV6-2/TRBV6-3; CDR3 protein: CASSPVDRNYGYTF
J gene: TRBJ2-7; V gene: TRBV28; CDR3 protein: CASSLRTGASYEQYF
J gene: TRBJ2-5; V gene: TRBV7-2; CDR3 protein: CASSRSRPSGQETQYF
J gene: TRBJ1-1; V gene: TRBV10-3; CDR3 protein: CATGDSQSTEAFF
J gene: TRBJ2-5; V gene: TRBV7-9; CDR3 protein: CASSFEPGQGQETQYF
J gene: TRBJ2-5; V gene: TRBV29-1; CDR3 protein: CSVEGQEETQYF
J gene: TRBJ2-5; V gene: TRBV7-3; CDR3 protein: CASSSGLAGEVETQYF